Presented here are 8 T cell receptor beta chains from one specimen sequenced in a study of read filtering for tumor transcriptome and immune sequencing. From roughly 0.4 ug of RNA, a library with molecular barcoded alpha/delta and beta/gamma adaptors was made. TCRdb recomputed calls from the reads with MiXCR, one row per CDR3 protein. There are approximately 150,000 distinct CDR3 sequences in the sample; about 13% occur only once, and approximately 8% lies in the top ten. The specimen was a population of CD138-negative cells sorted from bone marrow. These receptor sequences come from a donor aged 40 or older with multiple myeloma.

About this clonotype itself: A read error may explain this, as a much larger clone is one base away. This chain links TRBV27 with TRBJ2-7; the D gene is possibly TRBD2 (6 bases). Germline V lookup: CDR1 MNHEY, CDR2 SMNVEV (reference sequence). The CDR3 sequence is 12 residues long. V lost 5 bases, J lost 4 bases, and 9 bases lay in between. For the CDR3, the DNA is TGTGCCAGCAGTGCCGGGGGTTACGAGCAGTACTTC. Amino acids: CASSAGGYEQYF.

Worth noting for this clonotype: Just one base apart from a much larger clone, this may be a read error. The V and J genes are TRBV20-1 and TRBJ1-1, with D uncertain. The germline CDR1 and CDR2 sequences are DFQATT and SNEGSKA (reference sequence). V was pared by 7 bases and J by 1 base, with 19 bases between. The CDR3 is 15 amino acids. CDR3 sequence reads: CSVKRNTAKNTEAFF. CDR3 nucleotide sequence: TGCAGTGTTAAACGGAACACCGCGAAGAACACTGAAGCTTTCTTT.

This clonotype was seen at least ten times. This chain links TRBV20-1 with TRBJ1-4, with TRBD1 matching over 10 bases. V lost 1 base, J lost 5 bases, and 1 base stayed unmatched. Germline values: CDR1 DFQATT, CDR2 SNEGSKA (reference sequence). The CDR3 is 14 residues long. The CDR3 region has the DNA TGCAGTGCTAGAGGGACAGGGGGGAATGAAAAACTGTTTTTT. Translation gives CSARGTGGNEKLFF.

The sample holds many counts of this clonotype. V gene TRBV7-9 combines with J gene TRBJ2-7, with D perhaps assigned TRBD1 or TRBD2 (5 bases each). Trimming took 5 bases from V and 3 from J, leaving 14 bases between them. The germline CDR1 and CDR2 sequences are SEHNR and FQNEAQ (reference sequence). The CDR3 is 14 amino acids. CDR3 loop: CASSGGRLVYEQYF. The DNA for the CDR3 is TGTGCCAGCAGCGGGGGACGGCTGGTCTACGAGCAGTACTTC.

Remarks on this clonotype: A junction end diverges from the germline sequence, so it may reflect a read error. V usage is TRBV9 and J usage is TRBJ1-1, with D perhaps matching TRBD1 (5 bases). This CDR3 contains 14 residues. CDR1 and CDR2 from the germline V gene are SGDLS and YYNGEE. Here the CDR3 reads CASSVEGRGTEASF. DNA of the CDR3: TGTGCCAGCAGCGTAGAGGGGAGGGGCACTGAAGCTTCCTTT. Supplemented by reference TRBV9 and TRBJ1-1, the full variable domain reads DSGVTQTPKHLITATGQRVTLRCSPRSGDLSVYWYQQSLDQGLQFLIQYYNGEERAKGNILERFSAQQFPDLHSELNLSSLELGDSALYFCASSVEGRGTEASFGQGTRLTVV.

With respect to this clonotype: A much larger clonotype is one base distant, so this may be a read error. V is TRBV12-3 or TRBV12-4 and J is TRBJ1-2; 7 bases are a match to TRBD1. CDR3 length: 13 residues. CDR3 sequence (DNA): TGTGCCTGCAGCTTGGGACAGTCGTATGGCTACACCTTC. It specifies CACSLGQSYGYTF.

Worth noting for this clonotype: This may arise from a read error, as a much more abundant clone is one base away. The chain uses TRBV29-1 and TRBJ2-5; D is uncertain. Between the trimmed V and J ends, which lost 2 bases and 5 bases, there was a span of 12 bases. This CDR3 comprises 13 residues. Germline CDR1 SQVTM, CDR2 ANQGSEA. CDR3 nucleotides: TGCAGCGTTGAACAAGCGTTGCGGGAGACCCAGTACTTC. It yields the protein CSVEQALRETQYF. The whole variable domain, filled in from reference TRBV29-1 and TRBJ2-5, reads SAVISQKPSRDICQRGTSLTIQCQVDSQVTMMFWYRQQPGQSLTLIATANQGSEATYESGFVIDKFPISRPNLTFSTLTVSNMSPEDSSIYLCSVEQALRETQYFGPGTRLLVL.

This clonotype came up many times. The chain joins TRBV15 to TRBJ2-7, with a weak D call TRBD1 (6 bases). Germline-derived CDR1 and CDR2 are LNHNV and YYDKDF (reference sequence). There are 14 residues in the CDR3. V was trimmed by 5 bases and J by 1 base, leaving 12 bases between them. CDR3 sequence: CATSRDTGSYEQYF. Written as DNA, the CDR3 is TGTGCCACCAGCCGGGACACGGGATCCTACGAGCAGTACTTC.